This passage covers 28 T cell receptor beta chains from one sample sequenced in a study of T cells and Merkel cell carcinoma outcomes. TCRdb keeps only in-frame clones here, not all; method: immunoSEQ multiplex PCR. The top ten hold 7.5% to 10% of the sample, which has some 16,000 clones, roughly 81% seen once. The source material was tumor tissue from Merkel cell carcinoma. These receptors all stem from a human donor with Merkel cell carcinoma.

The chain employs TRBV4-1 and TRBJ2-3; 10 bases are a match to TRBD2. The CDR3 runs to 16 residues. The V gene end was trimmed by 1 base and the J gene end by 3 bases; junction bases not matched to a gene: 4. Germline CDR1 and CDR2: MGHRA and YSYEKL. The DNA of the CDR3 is TGCGCCAGCAGCCAAGTCCTTAGCGGGGGGACAGATACGCAGTATTTT. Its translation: CASSQVLSGGTDTQYF.

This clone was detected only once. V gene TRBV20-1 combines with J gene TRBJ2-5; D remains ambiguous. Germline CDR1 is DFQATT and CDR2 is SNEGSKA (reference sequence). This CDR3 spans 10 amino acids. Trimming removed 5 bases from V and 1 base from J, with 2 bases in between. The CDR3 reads CSAAQETQYF. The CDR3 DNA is TGCAGTGCTGCCCAAGAGACCCAGTACTTC.

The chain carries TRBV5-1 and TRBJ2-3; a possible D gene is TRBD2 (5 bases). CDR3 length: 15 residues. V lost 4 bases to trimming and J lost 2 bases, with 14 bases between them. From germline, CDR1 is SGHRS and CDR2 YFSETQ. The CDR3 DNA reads TGCGCCAGCAGCGAGGGCAGTCACCCCACAGATACGCAGTATTTT. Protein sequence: CASSEGSHPTDTQYF.

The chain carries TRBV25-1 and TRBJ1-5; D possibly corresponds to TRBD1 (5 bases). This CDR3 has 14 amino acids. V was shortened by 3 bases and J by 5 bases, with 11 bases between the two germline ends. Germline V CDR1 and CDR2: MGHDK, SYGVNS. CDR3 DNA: TGTGCCAGCAGTGAGAGGGACTTTTATCAGCCCCAGCATTTT. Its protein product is CASSERDFYQPQHF.

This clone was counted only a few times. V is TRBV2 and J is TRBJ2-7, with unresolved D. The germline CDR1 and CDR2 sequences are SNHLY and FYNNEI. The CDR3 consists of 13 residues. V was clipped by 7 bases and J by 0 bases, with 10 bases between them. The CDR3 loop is CASTGPFSYEQYF. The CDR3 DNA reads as TGTGCCAGCACTGGCCCTTTCTCCTACGAGCAGTACTTC.

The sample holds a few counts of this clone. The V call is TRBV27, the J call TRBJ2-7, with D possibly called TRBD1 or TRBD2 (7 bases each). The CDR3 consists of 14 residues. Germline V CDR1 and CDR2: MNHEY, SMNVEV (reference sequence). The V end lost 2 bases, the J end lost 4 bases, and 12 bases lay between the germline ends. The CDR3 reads CASSLGQGGYEQYF. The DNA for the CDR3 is TGTGCCAGCAGTTTAGGTCAGGGGGGGTACGAGCAGTACTTC.

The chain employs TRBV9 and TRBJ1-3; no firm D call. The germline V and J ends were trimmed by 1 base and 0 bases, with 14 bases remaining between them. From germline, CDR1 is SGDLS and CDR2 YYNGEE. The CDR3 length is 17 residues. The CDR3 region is CASSVSGSPSSGNTIYF. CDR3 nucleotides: TGTGCCAGCAGCGTATCGGGATCCCCGAGCTCTGGAAACACCATATATTTT.

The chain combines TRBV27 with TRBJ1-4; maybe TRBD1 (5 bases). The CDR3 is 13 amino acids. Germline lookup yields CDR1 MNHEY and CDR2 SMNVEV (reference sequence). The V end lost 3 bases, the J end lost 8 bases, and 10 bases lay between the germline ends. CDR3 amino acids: CASSFQGPEKLFF. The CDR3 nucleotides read TGTGCCAGCAGTTTTCAGGGTCCAGAAAAACTGTTTTTT.

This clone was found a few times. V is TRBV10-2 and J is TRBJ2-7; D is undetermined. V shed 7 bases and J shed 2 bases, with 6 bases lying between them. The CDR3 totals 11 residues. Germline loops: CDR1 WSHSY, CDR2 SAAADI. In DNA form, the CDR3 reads TGCGCCAGCACCGCAACCTACGAGCAGTACTTC. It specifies CASTATYEQYF.

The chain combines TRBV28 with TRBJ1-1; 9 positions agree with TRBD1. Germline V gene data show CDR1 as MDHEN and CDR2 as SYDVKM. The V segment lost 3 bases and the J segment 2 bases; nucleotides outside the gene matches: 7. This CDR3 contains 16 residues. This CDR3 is CASSFQTGGGNTEAFF. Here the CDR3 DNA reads TGTGCCAGCAGTTTCCAAACAGGGGGCGGAAACACTGAAGCTTTCTTT.

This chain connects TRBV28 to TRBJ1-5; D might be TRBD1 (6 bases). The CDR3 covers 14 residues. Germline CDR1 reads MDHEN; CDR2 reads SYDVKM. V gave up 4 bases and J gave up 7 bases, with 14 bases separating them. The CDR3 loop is CASSSGQFGQPQHF. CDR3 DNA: TGTGCCAGCAGTTCCGGACAGTTTGGCCAGCCCCAGCATTTT.

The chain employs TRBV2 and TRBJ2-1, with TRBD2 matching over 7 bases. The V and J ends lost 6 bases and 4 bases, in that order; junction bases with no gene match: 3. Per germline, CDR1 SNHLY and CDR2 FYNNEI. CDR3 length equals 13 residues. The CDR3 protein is CASREGGYNEQFF. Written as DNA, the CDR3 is TGTGCCAGCAGGGAGGGAGGGTACAATGAGCAGTTCTTC.

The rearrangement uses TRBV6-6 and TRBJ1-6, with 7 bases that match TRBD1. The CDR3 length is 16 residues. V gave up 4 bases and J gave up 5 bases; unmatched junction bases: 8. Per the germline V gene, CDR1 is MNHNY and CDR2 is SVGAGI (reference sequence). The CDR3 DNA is TGTGCCAGCAGTTTGACAGGGACTTGGGATAATTCACCCCTCCACTTT. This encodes CASSLTGTWDNSPLHF.

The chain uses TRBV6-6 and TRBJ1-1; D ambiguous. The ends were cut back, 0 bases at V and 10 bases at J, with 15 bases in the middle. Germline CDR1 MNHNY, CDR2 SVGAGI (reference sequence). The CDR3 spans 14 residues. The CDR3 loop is CASSYSVGPLGAFF. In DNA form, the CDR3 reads TGTGCCAGCAGTTACTCGGTCGGTCCCTTGGGAGCTTTCTTT.

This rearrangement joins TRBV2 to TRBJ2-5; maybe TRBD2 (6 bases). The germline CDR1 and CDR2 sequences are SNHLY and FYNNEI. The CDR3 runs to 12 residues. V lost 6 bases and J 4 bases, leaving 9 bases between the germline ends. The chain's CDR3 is CASSSGGETQYF. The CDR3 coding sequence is TGTGCCAGCAGCTCCGGGGGAGAGACCCAGTACTTC. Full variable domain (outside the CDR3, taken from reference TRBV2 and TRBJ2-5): EPEVTQTPSHQVTQMGQEVILRCVPISNHLYFYWYRQILGQKVEFLVSFYNNEISEKSEIFDDQFSVERPDGSNFTLKIRSTKLEDSAMYFCASSSGGETQYFGPGTRLLVL.

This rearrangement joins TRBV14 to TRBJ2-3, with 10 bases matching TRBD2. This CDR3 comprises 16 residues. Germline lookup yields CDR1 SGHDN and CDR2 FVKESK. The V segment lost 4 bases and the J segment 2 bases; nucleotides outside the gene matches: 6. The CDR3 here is CASSPALAGNTDTQYF. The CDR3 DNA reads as TGTGCCAGCAGCCCCGCACTAGCGGGGAACACAGATACGCAGTATTTT.

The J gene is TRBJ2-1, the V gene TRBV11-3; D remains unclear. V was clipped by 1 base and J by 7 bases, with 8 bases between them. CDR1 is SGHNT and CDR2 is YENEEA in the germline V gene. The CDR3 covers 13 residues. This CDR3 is CASSLAGRNEQFF. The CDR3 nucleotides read TGTGCCAGCAGCTTAGCGGGCAGAAATGAGCAGTTCTTC.

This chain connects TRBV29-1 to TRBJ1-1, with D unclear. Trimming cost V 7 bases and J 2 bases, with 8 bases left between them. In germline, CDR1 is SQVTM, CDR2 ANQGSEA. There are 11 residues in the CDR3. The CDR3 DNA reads TGCAGCGGGGCCCTCAACACTGAAGCTTTCTTT. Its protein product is CSGALNTEAFF.

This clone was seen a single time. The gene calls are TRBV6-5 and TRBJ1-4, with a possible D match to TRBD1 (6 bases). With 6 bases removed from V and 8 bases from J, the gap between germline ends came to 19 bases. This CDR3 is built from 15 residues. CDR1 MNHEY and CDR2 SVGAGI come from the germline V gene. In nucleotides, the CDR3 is TGTGCCAGCAGATCAAGGGGGGGGATTAGAGAAAAACTGTTTTTT. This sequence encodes CASRSRGGIREKLFF.

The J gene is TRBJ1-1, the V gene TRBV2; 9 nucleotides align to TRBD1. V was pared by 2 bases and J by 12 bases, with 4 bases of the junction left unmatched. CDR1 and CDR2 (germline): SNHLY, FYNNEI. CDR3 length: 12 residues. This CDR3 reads CASSEWDRVTFF. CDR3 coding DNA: TGTGCCAGCAGTGAATGGGACAGGGTTACTTTCTTT.

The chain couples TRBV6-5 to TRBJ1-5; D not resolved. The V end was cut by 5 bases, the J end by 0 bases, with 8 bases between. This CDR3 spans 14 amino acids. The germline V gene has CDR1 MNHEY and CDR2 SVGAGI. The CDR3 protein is CASSAVISNQPQHF. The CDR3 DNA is TGTGCCAGCAGTGCTGTGATTAGCAATCAGCCCCAGCATTTT.

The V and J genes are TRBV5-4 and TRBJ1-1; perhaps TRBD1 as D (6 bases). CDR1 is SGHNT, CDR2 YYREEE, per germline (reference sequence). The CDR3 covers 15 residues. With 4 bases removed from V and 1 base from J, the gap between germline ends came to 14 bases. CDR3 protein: CASSRGGLQNTEAFF. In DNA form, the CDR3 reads TGTGCCAGCAGCCGAGGGGGATTACAGAACACTGAAGCTTTCTTT.

The CDR3 spells CASSYRTRGPGNTIYF. The CDR3 DNA is TGTGCCAGCAGCTACCGTACGCGTGGCCCTGGAAACACCATATATTTT. The chain couples TRBV9 to TRBJ1-3; no clear D. This CDR3 contains 16 residues. The V end was cut by 4 bases, the J end by 2 bases, with 16 bases between. CDR1 is SGDLS, CDR2 YYNGEE, per germline.

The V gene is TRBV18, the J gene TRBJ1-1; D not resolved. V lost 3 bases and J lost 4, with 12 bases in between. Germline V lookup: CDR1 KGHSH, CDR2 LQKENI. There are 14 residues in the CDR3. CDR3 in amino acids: CASSPAGARTEAFF. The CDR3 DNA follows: TGTGCCAGCTCACCCGCGGGAGCCCGCACTGAAGCTTTCTTT.

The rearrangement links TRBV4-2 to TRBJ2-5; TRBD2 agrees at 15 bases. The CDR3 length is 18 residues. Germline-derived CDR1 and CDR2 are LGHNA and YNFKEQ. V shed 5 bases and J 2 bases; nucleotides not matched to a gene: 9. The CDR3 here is CASSYGLAGGPGQETQYF. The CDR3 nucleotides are TGTGCCAGCAGCTACGGACTAGCGGGAGGGCCCGGGCAAGAGACCCAGTACTTC.

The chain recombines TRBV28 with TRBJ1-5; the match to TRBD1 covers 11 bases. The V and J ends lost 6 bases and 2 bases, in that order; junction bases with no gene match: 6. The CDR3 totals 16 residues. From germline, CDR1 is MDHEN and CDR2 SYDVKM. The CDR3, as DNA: TGTGCCAGCAGGAGAGGGACAGGGGGACGCAATCAGCCCCAGCATTTT. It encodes CASRRGTGGRNQPQHF. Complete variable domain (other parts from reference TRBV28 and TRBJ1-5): DVKVTQSSRYLVKRTGEKVFLECVQDMDHENMFWYRQDPGLGLRLIYFSYDVKMKEKGDIPEGYSVSREKKERFSLILESASTNQTSMYLCASRRGTGGRNQPQHFGDGTRLSIL.

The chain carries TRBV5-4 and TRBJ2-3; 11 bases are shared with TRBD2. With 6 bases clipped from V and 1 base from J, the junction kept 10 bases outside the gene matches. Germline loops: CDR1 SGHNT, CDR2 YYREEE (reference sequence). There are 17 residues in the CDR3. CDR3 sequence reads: CASTLRLAGYGTDTQYF. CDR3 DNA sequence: TGTGCCAGCACCTTAAGACTAGCGGGATACGGCACAGATACGCAGTATTTT. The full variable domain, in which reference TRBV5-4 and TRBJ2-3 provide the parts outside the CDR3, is ETGVTQSPTHLIKTRGQQVTLRCSSQSGHNTVSWYQQALGQGPQFIFQYYREEENGRGNFPPRFSGLQFPNYSSELNVNALELDDSALYLCASTLRLAGYGTDTQYFGPGTRLTVL.

CDR3 sequence (DNA): TGTGCCAGCAAGGGCAACTCCTACGAGCAGTACTTC. Its protein is CASKGNSYEQYF. This chain joins TRBV2 and TRBJ2-7; D remains ambiguous. Germline values: CDR1 SNHLY, CDR2 FYNNEI. Deletions cut 7 bases from V and 0 bases from J, with 7 bases between. The CDR3 extends over 12 amino acids.